This TCR beta chain was captured by sequencing in a study of blood T cell repertoires in COVID-19. As for the study in general: Specimens from acute and convalescent COVID-19 originated in the United States, Italy and Spain.

The method was immunoSEQ multiplex PCR; TCRdb's version includes in-frame clones alone and lacks a portion of them. The profile shows 100,000 or so clones, about 85% of them singletons. The TCR originated in an older woman with active or convalescent COVID-19. Sequenced sample: peripheral blood.

The CDR3 DNA sequence: TGCAGCGGCGGGACTATAGCAGAGACCCAGTACTTC. Its protein product is CSGGTIAETQYF. This chain uses TRBV29-1 with TRBJ2-5; 7 bases match TRBD2. In germline, CDR1 is SQVTM, CDR2 ANQGSEA. With 7 bases clipped from V and 4 bases from J, the junction kept 6 bases outside the gene matches. This CDR3 contains 12 residues.